Shown below are 6 T cell receptor beta chains from a single sample sequenced in a study of shared T cell receptors in the human thymus. Using immunoSEQ multiplex PCR, the repertoire was profiled, and TCRdb retains in-frame clones only, with some absent. The table has 450,000 to 650,000 clones, 70% to 80% seen once; the top ten hold around 0.013%. The data were also submitted as part of a second study, on human thymus T cells.

Sequenced material: thymocytes. The receptors shown here come from a boy younger than two with a congenital heart defect.

The rearrangement joins TRBV5-4 to TRBJ2-5, with a possible D match to TRBD2 (5 bases). The J call is uncertain, as TRBJ2-7 better fits the DNA end. The CDR3 is 12 amino acids. CDR1 is SGHNT, CDR2 YYREEE, per germline (reference sequence). Here the CDR3 DNA reads TGTGCCAGCAGCTCCCCGGGGTACGAGCAGTACTTC. It is translated as CASSSPGYEQYF.

This chain connects TRBV2 to TRBJ2-5, with 12 bases fitting TRBD2. V dropped 6 bases and J dropped 5; count of bases not matched to a gene: 13. The germline CDR1 and CDR2 sequences are SNHLY and FYNNEI. The CDR3 is 17 residues long. The CDR3 reads CASSPLPTSGGLETQYF. DNA of the CDR3: TGTGCCAGCAGCCCCCTCCCCACTAGCGGGGGGCTGGAGACCCAGTACTTC.

The chain carries TRBV11-2 and TRBJ2-7, with 7 nucleotides matching TRBD2. CDR3 length: 15 residues. Looked up from germline, CDR1 is SGHAT and CDR2 is FQNNGV. J gave up 5 bases and V 5 bases, and 12 bases lay outside the gene matches. The CDR3 reads CASSPPPWREHEQYF. Here the CDR3 DNA reads TGTGCCAGCAGCCCCCCACCCTGGCGGGAGCACGAGCAGTACTTC.

The sample holds a few counts of this clone. Other nucleotide sequences in the sample specify the same CDR3. The rearrangement links TRBV6-5 to TRBJ2-7; a weak D match, TRBD1 (5 bases). Germline assignment: CDR1 MNHEY and CDR2 SVGAGI. The V and J ends lost 0 bases and 2 bases respectively, with 8 bases between them. The CDR3 loop spans 14 amino acids. The CDR3 here is CASSYSGRAYEQYF. The CDR3 DNA reads as TGTGCCAGCAGTTACTCGGGCAGGGCCTACGAGCAGTACTTC.

This clone was counted a few times. V usage is TRBV28 and J usage is TRBJ2-7, with D possibly being TRBD2 (7 bases). The germline gives CDR1 MDHEN, CDR2 SYDVKM. CDR3 length: 17 amino acids. With 2 bases removed from V and 3 bases from J, the gap between germline ends came to 20 bases. The CDR3 bases are TGTGCCAGCAGTTTAGGGAGGGAGGGACACTTTGACTACGAGCAGTACTTC. Its protein product is CASSLGREGHFDYEQYF. The full variable domain, completed using reference TRBV28 and TRBJ2-7, is DVKVTQSSRYLVKRTGEKVFLECVQDMDHENMFWYRQDPGLGLRLIYFSYDVKMKEKGDIPEGYSVSREKKERFSLILESASTNQTSMYLCASSLGREGHFDYEQYFGPGTRLTVT.

The gene calls are TRBV6-5 and TRBJ2-3; TRBD1 is a possible D gene (6 bases). This CDR3 comprises 14 residues. V lost 5 bases and J 6 bases, leaving 15 bases between the germline ends. Germline CDR1 and CDR2: MNHEY and SVGAGI. The CDR3: CASSQGWSTDTQYF. Here the CDR3 DNA reads TGTGCCAGCAGTCAGGGGTGGTCCACGGATACGCAGTATTTT.